Listed here is a single TCR beta chain. The target of this receptor is not known. It may be a read error: a sequence one base away is much more abundant. The source of the sample is a study of blood T cells in healthy people across ages (dated by TCRdb to between 2014 and 2017). Turning to the overall study: In model experiments, template switching captured roughly one uniquely barcoded TCR beta cDNA molecule for every two T cells. The study measured age-related changes in TCR beta repertoire diversity using deep sequencing normalized with unique cDNA molecular identifiers. The donors were divided into four age groups: young (average around 16 years), middle-aged (around 37), aged (about 56) and long-lived (roughly 82). Donors of different ages were randomly distributed across sequencing lanes to avoid experimental bias. Two additional independent replicas of 1 million unique cDNA reads from the same blood draw were analyzed for two donors (one aged 18 to 30 and one aged 80 or older).

The CDR3 numbers 13 residues from cysteine through phenylalanine. Of the read, only the CDR3 DNA is kept; its 39 bases are in frame from base 1. V loses 10 bases of germline sequence and J loses 2 bases, and the interval between the two ends is 15 bases. Taken from the germline V gene, the CDR1 and CDR2 loops are MDHEN and SYDVKM. Preparation of the library involved 5' RACE. TCRdb shows the sequencer as Illumina HiSeq 2500. A second PCR of about 6 to 11 cycles was run with a J-beta primer mix and a sample-barcoded 5' primer. A template-switch 5' adaptor carrying 12 random nucleotides introduced a unique molecular identifier onto each TCR beta cDNA molecule. Each sample yielded at least 3 million CDR3-containing paired-end reads. First-strand cDNA was synthesized from all RNA with the Mint cDNA synthesis kit, primed by a TRBC-specific oligonucleotide. After uracil-DNA glycosylase treatment, a first 18-cycle PCR used universal primers M1SS and BC2_uni_R on all cDNA. Per the source publication's procedure: Each sample was normalized by randomly selecting 1 million high-quality reads, each carrying a distinct molecular identifier. Reads with shared molecular identifiers were discarded instead of being binned into consensus sequences. MiTCR, run with a Q25 quality threshold and the strictest error-elimination algorithm, handled CDR3 identification, clonotype clustering and error correction. A nonparametric unseen species model using Euler transformation provided a lower-bound estimate of total TCR beta diversity. In TCRdb, the public reads were trimmed at Q25 with fastp and aligned with MiXCR, with productive beta chains retained. Each CDR3 protein gets just one entry, which takes the most common genes and DNA from the rows behind it. These V and J calls rely on TCRdb rather than the paper's analysis. The sample includes 550,000 to 650,000 distinct CDR3 sequences, with less than 35% observed a single time. The ten largest account for 15% to 18% of the sample.

Broader findings and caveats from the paper: Because profiling used bulk unsorted PBMCs, naive and antigen-experienced compartments could not be compared conclusively. The long-lived group showed more naive CD4+ T cells, fewer expanded clones and increased TCR diversity than the aged group, suggesting age selection. Donor CMV infection status was unknown, potentially confounding age-related changes in expanded clonotypes. A strong correlation was found between observed TCR beta diversity and the percentage of naive T cells measured by flow cytometry. Observed TCR beta diversity per million T cells fell roughly linearly with age, and a significant reduction was already apparent by age approximately 41. Estimates of total diversity based on one million sequenced T cells were considered lower bounds and underestimates.

The donors were some 39 Caucasian individuals from Russia, aged 6 to 90 years, who were systemically healthy. Each donor gave around 9.9 milliliters of peripheral blood, collected into EDTA-treated Vacutainer tubes. Ficoll-Paque density-gradient centrifugation was used to isolate PBMCs, with at least 6.5 million per sample. Total RNA, at least 6 micrograms per sample, was extracted from PBMCs with Trizol reagent. The percentages of naive CD45RAhigh/CD27high T cells were determined by flow cytometry on a PBMC aliquot from every donor. The V gene is TRBV28 and the J gene is TRBJ2-7, with no confident D gene call. The sample comprised blood. The sequence was collected from a woman over 75 in good health. The nucleotide sequence reads as follows: TGTGCCAACCGCCGGTCCCCAACCTACGAGCAGTACTTC. It translates to CANRRSPTYEQYF.